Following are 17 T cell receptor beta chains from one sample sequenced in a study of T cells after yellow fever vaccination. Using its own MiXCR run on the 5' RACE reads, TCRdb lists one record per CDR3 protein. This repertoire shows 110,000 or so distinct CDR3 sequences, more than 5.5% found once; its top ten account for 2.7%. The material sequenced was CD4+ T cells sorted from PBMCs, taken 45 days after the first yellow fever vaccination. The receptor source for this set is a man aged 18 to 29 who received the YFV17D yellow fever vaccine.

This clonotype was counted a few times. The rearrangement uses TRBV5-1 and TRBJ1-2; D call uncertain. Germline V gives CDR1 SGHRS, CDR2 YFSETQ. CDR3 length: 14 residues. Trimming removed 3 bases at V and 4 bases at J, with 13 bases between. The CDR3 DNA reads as TGCGCCAGCAGCTCCATGGATCCACTCTATGGCTACACCTTC. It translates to CASSSMDPLYGYTF.

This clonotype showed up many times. In DNA form, the CDR3 reads TGTGCCAGCAGTTCCGTGGGACAGGGATATGGCTACACCTTC. It yields the protein CASSSVGQGYGYTF. The chain has TRBV6-2 or TRBV6-3 and TRBJ1-2; 9 bases fit TRBD1. The J segment lost 5 bases and the V segment lost 4 bases, leaving 5 bases of the junction unmatched. The CDR3 is 14 residues long. Germline V gene data show CDR1 as MNHEY and CDR2 as SVGEGT.

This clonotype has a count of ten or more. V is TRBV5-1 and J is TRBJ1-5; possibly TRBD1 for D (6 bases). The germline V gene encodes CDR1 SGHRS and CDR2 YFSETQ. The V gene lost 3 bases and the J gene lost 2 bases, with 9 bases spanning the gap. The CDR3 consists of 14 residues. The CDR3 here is CASSSEGGNQPQHF. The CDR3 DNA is TGCGCCAGCAGCTCGGAGGGGGGCAATCAGCCCCAGCATTTT.

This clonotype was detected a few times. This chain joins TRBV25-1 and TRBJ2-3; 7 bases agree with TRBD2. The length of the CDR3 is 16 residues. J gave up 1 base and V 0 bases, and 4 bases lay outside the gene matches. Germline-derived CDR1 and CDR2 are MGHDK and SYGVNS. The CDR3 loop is CASSEYLTSGTDTQYF. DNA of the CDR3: TGTGCCAGCAGTGAATATCTAACTAGCGGCACAGATACGCAGTATTTT. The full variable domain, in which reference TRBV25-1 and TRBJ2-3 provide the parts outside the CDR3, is EADIYQTPRYLVIGTGKKITLECSQTMGHDKMYWYQQDPGMELHLIHYSYGVNSTEKGDLSSESTVSRIRTEHFPLTLESARPSHTSQYLCASSEYLTSGTDTQYFGPGTRLTVL.

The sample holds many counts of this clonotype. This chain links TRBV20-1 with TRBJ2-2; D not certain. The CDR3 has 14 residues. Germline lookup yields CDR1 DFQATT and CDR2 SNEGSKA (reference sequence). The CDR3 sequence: CRRKSANSTGELFF. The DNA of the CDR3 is TGCAGAAGAAAATCAGCGAACAGCACCGGGGAGCTGTTTTTT.

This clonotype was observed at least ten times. The CDR3 nucleotides read TGTGCCAGCAGTCTAGGAGTCCTTATCGCTGAAGCTTTCTTT. Translated: CASSLGVLIAEAFF. The chain uses TRBV6-1 and TRBJ1-1; D gene uncertain. There are 14 residues in the CDR3. V lost 5 bases to trimming and J lost 6 bases, with 16 bases between them. Germline loops: CDR1 MNHNS, CDR2 SASEGT.

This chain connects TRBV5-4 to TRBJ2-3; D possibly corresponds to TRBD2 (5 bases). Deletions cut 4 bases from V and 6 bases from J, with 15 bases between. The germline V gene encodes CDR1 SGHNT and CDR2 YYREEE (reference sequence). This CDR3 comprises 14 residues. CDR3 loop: CASSRLPPPDTQYF. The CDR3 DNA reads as TGTGCCAGCAGCCGACTACCACCCCCGGATACGCAGTATTTT.

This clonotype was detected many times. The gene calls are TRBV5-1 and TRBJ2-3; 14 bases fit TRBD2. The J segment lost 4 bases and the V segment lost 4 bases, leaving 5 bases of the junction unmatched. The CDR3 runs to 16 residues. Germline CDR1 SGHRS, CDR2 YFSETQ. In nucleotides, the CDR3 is TGCGCCAGCAGCGCGGGACTAGCGGGGGTTGCAGATACGCAGTATTTT. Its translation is CASSAGLAGVADTQYF.

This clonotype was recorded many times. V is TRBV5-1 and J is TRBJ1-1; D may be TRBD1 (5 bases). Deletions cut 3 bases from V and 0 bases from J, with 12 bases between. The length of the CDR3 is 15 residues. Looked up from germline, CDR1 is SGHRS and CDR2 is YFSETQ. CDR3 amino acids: CASSSSGTVNTEAFF. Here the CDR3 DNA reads TGCGCCAGCAGCTCATCCGGGACGGTGAACACTGAAGCTTTCTTT.

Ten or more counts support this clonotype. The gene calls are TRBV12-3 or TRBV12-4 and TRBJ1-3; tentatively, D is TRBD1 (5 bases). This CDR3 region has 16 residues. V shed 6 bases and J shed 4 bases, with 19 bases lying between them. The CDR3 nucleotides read TGTGCCAGCAGGCGGGGGGGGACCCACTTCGGAAACACCATATATTTT. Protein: CASRRGGTHFGNTIYF.

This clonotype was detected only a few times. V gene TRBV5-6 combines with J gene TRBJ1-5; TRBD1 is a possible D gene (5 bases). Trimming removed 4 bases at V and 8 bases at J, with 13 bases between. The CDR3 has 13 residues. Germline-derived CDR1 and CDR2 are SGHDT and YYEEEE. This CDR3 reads CASSPGQGKPQHF. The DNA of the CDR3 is TGTGCCAGCAGCCCGGGGCAAGGGAAGCCCCAGCATTTT.

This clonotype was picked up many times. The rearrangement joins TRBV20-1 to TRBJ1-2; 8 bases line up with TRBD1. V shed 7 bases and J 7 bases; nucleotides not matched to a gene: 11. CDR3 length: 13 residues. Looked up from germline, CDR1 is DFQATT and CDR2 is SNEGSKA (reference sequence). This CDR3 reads CSVTDRAGGGYTF. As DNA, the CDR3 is TGCAGTGTTACGGACAGGGCCGGAGGTGGCTACACCTTC.

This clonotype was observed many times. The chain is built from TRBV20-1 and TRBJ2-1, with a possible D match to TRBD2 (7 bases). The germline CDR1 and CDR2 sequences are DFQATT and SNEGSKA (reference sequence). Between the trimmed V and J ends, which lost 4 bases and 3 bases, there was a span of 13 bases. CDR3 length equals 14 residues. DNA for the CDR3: TGCAGTGCTACCGGGGGGCGCGTCTACAATGAGCAGTTCTTC. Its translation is CSATGGRVYNEQFF.

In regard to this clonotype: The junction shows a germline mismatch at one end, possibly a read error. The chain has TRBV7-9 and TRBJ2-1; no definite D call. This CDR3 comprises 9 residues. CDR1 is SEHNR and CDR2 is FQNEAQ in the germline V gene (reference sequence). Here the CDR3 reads CASSPPHDF. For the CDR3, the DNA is TGTGCCAGCAGCCCCCCCCATGATTTC.

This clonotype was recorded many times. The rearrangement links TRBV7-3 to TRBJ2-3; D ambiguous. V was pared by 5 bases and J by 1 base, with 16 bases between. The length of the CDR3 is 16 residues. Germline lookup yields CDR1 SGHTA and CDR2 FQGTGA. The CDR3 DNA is TGTGCCAGCAGCCTAGTAGGTGGGTTGGGCACAGATACGCAGTATTTT. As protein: CASSLVGGLGTDTQYF.

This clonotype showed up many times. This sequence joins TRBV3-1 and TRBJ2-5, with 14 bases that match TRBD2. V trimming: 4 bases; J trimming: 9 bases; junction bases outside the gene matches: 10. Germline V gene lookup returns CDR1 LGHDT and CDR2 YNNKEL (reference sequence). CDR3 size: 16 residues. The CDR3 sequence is CASSRETSGGAGAQYF. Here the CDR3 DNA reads TGTGCCAGCAGCCGCGAGACTAGCGGGGGGGCTGGGGCCCAGTACTTC.

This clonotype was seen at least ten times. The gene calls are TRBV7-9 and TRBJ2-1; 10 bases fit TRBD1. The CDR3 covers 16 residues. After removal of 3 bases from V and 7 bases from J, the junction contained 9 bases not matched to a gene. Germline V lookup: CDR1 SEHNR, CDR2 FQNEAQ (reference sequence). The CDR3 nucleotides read TGTGCCAGCAGCTTCTCCCGGGACAGGGGCCTGAATGAGCAGTTCTTC. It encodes CASSFSRDRGLNEQFF.